This is a list of T cell receptor beta chains from one sample in a study of T cells in Graves' hyperthyroidism and ophthalmopathy. A single record per CDR3 protein comes from TCRdb applying MiXCR to the multiplex PCR reads. The sample lists hundreds of thousands of distinct CDR3 sequences, approximately 15% occurring once. The sequencing input was blood. Receptor source: a woman younger than 45 with Graves' hyperthyroidism. The CDR3 runs from the conserved cysteine through the conserved F or W. Fields, in order: J gene, D gene, clone size, V gene, CDR3 length, CDR3 DNA, CDR3 protein. A D gene is named only where the DNA matches it firmly. Only some rows state a clone size, as once, few, many or a class for expanded clones.

>TRBJ2-7|-|many|TRBV9|15
TGTGCCAGCAGCGCAGGACACACGGGTACCTACGAGCAGTACTTC
CASSAGHTGTYEQYF
>TRBJ1-1|-|-|TRBV30|15
TGTACCTGGAGTGTACGAGGGGGGTGGAACACTGAAGCTTTCTTT
CTWSVRGGWNTEAFF
>TRBJ1-2|TRBD1|-|TRBV3-1|14
TGTGCCAGCAGTCCGAGGGGGCAAAACTATGGCTACACCTTC
CASSPRGQNYGYTF
>TRBJ2-2|TRBD1|many|TRBV7-2|15
TGTGCCAGCAGCGCAAATAGGGGACAGGCCGGGGAGCTGTTTTTT
CASSANRGQAGELFF
>TRBJ1-4|-|few|TRBV27|13
TGTGCCAGCAGTTTAACTATCAATGAAAAACTGTTTTTT
CASSLTINEKLFF
>TRBJ2-1|-|many|TRBV7-8|14
TGTGCCAGCAGCTCTCGACGGGACTACAATGAGCAGTTCTTC
CASSSRRDYNEQFF
>TRBJ2-5|-|-|TRBV7-9|13
TGTGCCAGCGGAAACCGGGACGAAGAGACCCAGTACTTC
CASGNRDEETQYF
>TRBJ1-4|-|few|TRBV6-2/TRBV6-3|13
TGTGCCAGCAGTTACTCGACTCCCGGGAAACTGTTTTTT
CASSYSTPGKLFF
>TRBJ2-5|TRBD1|-|TRBV14|14
TGTGCCAGCAGCCAAGGACAGGGGAAGCAGACCCAGTACTTC
CASSQGQGKQTQYF
>TRBJ1-5|-|-|TRBV20-1|16
TGCAGTGCTAGAGATCAATCGGGTTATGCCAATCAGCCCCAGCATTTT
CSARDQSGYANQPQHF
>TRBJ2-3|TRBD2|many|TRBV20-1|16
TGCAGTGCCGAAGATAGCGGGAGGCTCGGCACAGATACGCAGTATTTT
CSAEDSGRLGTDTQYF
>TRBJ2-7|TRBD2|-|TRBV20-1|15
TGCAGTGCTAGTGGACTAGCGGGAGTAGGTGGCGAGCAGTACTTC
CSASGLAGVGGEQYF
>TRBJ1-4|-|many|TRBV28|14
TGTGCCAGCAGTCACCAGGGTGGACGCGAAAAACTGTTTTTT
CASSHQGGREKLFF
>TRBJ1-4|-|many|TRBV6-1|15
TGTGCCAGCAGTGAAGTAGAGACAGTTAATGAAAAACTGTTTTTT
CASSEVETVNEKLFF
>TRBJ1-3|-|many|TRBV20-1|14
TGCAGTGCCCCCGCTGGGGGGCTTGGAAACACCATATATTTT
CSAPAGGLGNTIYF
>TRBJ1-2|-|many|TRBV28|14
TGTGCCAGCAGTTTAACCGGCCCCAACTATGGCTACACCTTC
CASSLTGPNYGYTF
>TRBJ2-2|-|-|TRBV7-3|15
TGTGCCAGCAGCAATGGGGCAGGGCAGGCCGGGGAGCTGTTTTTT
CASSNGAGQAGELFF
>TRBJ2-1|-|few|TRBV6-2/TRBV6-3|16
TGTGCCAGCAGCCCCACGGTAGGGGGAGGGTTCAATGAGCAGTTCTTC
CASSPTVGGGFNEQFF
>TRBJ2-7|TRBD2|many|TRBV28|16
TGTGCCAGCAGGCGGATAAATAGCGGGGGGGCATACGAGCAGTACTTC
CASRRINSGGAYEQYF
>TRBJ1-2|-|-|TRBV11-1|15
TGTGCCAGCAGCGCCCCGGAGGCGGCGAGCTATGGCTACACCTTC
CASSAPEAASYGYTF
>TRBJ2-7|TRBD2|few|TRBV12-3/TRBV12-4|15
TGTGCCAGCACTCCTCGGGGGGGCACCACTGGCGAGCAGTACTTC
CASTPRGGTTGEQYF
>TRBJ2-4|-|many|TRBV7-2|15
TGTGCCAGCAGCTTAGAGGGAACCCTCAAAAACATTCAGTACTTC
CASSLEGTLKNIQYF
>TRBJ2-1|-|many|TRBV6-1|15
TGTGCCAGCACCCTCGGTCGGGGAGTTGGCAATGAGCAGTTCTTC
CASTLGRGVGNEQFF
>TRBJ2-3|-|-|TRBV6-4|14
TGTGCCAGCAGTGACACGCCGGGGTTGGATACGCAGTATTTT
CASSDTPGLDTQYF
>TRBJ1-5|TRBD1|-|TRBV20-1|14
TGCAGTGCTAGACAGGGGGCGATTTATCAGCCCCAGCATTTT
CSARQGAIYQPQHF
>TRBJ1-2|TRBD1|many|TRBV7-9|15
TGTGCCAGCAGCTTACGCCGGGACAGGGCCTATGGCTACACCTTC
CASSLRRDRAYGYTF
>TRBJ2-7|-|few|TRBV7-2|15
TGTGCCAGCAGCTTAGTTGGTCAAGGCCCATACGAGCAGTACTTC
CASSLVGQGPYEQYF
>TRBJ1-4|-|-|TRBV10-3|16
TGTGCCATCATCTGGTCCTGGGACGGTGGTAGTGGAAAACTGTTTTTT
CAIIWSWDGGSGKLFF
>TRBJ2-7|TRBD2|many|TRBV6-1|16
TGTGCCAGCACCAAGGGGCCTAGCGGGAGTCCCTACGAGCAGTACTTC
CASTKGPSGSPYEQYF